This T cell receptor beta chain was recovered during a study of identical twins. Notes on the study in general: Out-of-frame beta chain sequences displayed weaker excess sharing between twins.

Unique molecular identifiers were present on the cDNA, which also gained a universal primer site by template switching. TCRdb reanalysed the 5' RACE reads using MiXCR and keeps one entry per CDR3 protein. Among 420,000 or so distinct CDR3 sequences, about a fifth were seen once, and the ten largest hold 9.5% to 15%. The CDR3 loop spans 14 amino acids. V was clipped by 7 bases and J by 0 bases, with 10 bases between them. Per germline, CDR1 SGHTA and CDR2 FQGTGA. A few counts support this clonotype. The antigen remains unidentified. In every case, the donor was a healthy Caucasian. The TCR originated in a man aged 45 to 65 in good health. The V gene is TRBV7-3, the J gene TRBJ1-5; D remains unclear. The sequencing sample was made of naive T cells sorted from blood. The CDR3 region has the DNA TGTGCCAGCACCGACTTGCTTAGCAATCAGCCCCAGCATTTT. Translating it yields CASTDLLSNQPQHF.